Listed below are T cell receptor beta chains from one sample, sequenced in a study of T-cell reconstitution after alpha-beta-depleted transplantation in children. Each CDR3 protein is one row after TCRdb ran MiXCR on the PCR reads. The sample yields tens of thousands of distinct CDR3 sequences, just under 7.5% seen once. The material sequenced was PBMCs from the stem cell graft donor, taken from the stem cell graft. The receptor source for this set is a human donor who donated a stem cell graft to a child with acute lymphoblastic leukemia. Each CDR3 is given with its conserved first and last residue. The order of the fields is J gene, clone size, V gene, D gene, CDR3 DNA, CDR3 protein. D genes are given only for firm matches. Part of the rows lack a size; the others show once, few, many or a class for expanded clones.

TRBJ1-1	few	TRBV27	TRBD1	TGTGCCAGCAGTTTATTCAGGGGGCAGACTGAAGCTTTCTTT	CASSLFRGQTEAFF
TRBJ2-7	many	TRBV5-1	-	TGCGCCAGCAGCGGGGAGGTCGGCGAGCAGTACTTC	CASSGEVGEQYF
TRBJ2-5	many	TRBV24-1	TRBD2	TGTGCCACCAGTCCCGGGAGGGGCCAAGAGACCCAGTACTTC	CATSPGRGQETQYF
TRBJ2-7	many	TRBV28	TRBD2	TGTGCCAGCAGTGGACGACTAGCGGAAGGGGGAGAGCAGTACTTC	CASSGRLAEGGEQYF
TRBJ2-5	few	TRBV12-3/TRBV12-4	TRBD1	TGTGCCAGCAGTCCAGGACAGGGGGTTTGGGCCCAGTACTTC	CASSPGQGVWAQYF
TRBJ1-1	-	TRBV5-8	-	TGTGCCAGCAGCTTCCCACAGGGCACCGAAGCTTTCTTT	CASSFPQGTEAFF
TRBJ1-4	-	TRBV4-3	TRBD1	TGCGCCAGCAGCCAAGGGGGACAGGGGTCGAAGAAACTGTTTTTT	CASSQGGQGSKKLFF
TRBJ2-7	few	TRBV7-2	-	TGTGCCAGCAGCTTAGTTGGGCGGCCCCCCGAGCAGTACTTC	CASSLVGRPPEQYF
TRBJ1-5	many	TRBV4-3	-	TGCGCCAGCAGCCAAGATGGGAACAGCAATCAGCCCCAGCATTTT	CASSQDGNSNQPQHF
TRBJ1-2	many	TRBV6-2/TRBV6-3	TRBD1	TGTGCCAGCAGTTCGACAGGGGGCGACGGCTACACCTTC	CASSSTGGDGYTF
TRBJ2-7	many	TRBV7-6	-	TGTGCCAGCAGCCCCCCGGCAGGGTCCTACGAGCAGTACTTC	CASSPPAGSYEQYF
TRBJ1-1	many	TRBV27	-	TGTGCCAGCAGTTATACAGGGAGCACTGAAGCTTTCTTT	CASSYTGSTEAFF
TRBJ2-1	once	TRBV7-2	TRBD2	TGTGCCAGCAGCCGGGGGGGTCTCGATGAGCAGTTCTTC	CASSRGGLDEQFF
TRBJ1-1	-	TRBV9	-	TGTGCCAGCAGCGTAGTTGGGGGTCGGGCTGAAGCTTTCTTT	CASSVVGGRAEAFF
TRBJ1-6	few	TRBV7-9	TRBD1	TGTGCCAGCAGCCAATATGGGACAGAGTATTCACCCCTCCACTTT	CASSQYGTEYSPLHF
TRBJ1-1	-	TRBV10-2	-	TGCGCCAGCAGTATCCCGACGGGCGGGGGCACTGAAGCTTTCTTT	CASSIPTGGGTEAFF
TRBJ2-2	many	TRBV6-2/TRBV6-3	-	TGTGCCAGCAGTTACTCAAGTCCCACCACCGGGGAGCTGTTTTTT	CASSYSSPTTGELFF
TRBJ2-3	-	TRBV7-2	-	TGTGCCAGCAGCTTCGACGGACACCTCACAGATACGCAGTATTTT	CASSFDGHLTDTQYF
TRBJ1-4	few	TRBV28	-	TGTGCCAGCAGTTTTTTCAGGACTGAAAAACTGTTTTTT	CASSFFRTEKLFF
TRBJ1-4	-	TRBV28	-	TGTGCCAGCAGTTTTGAGGGGATATGGGAAAAACTGTTTTTT	CASSFEGIWEKLFF
TRBJ2-5	many	TRBV7-9	-	TGTGCCAGCAGCTTAGGGACTCCTCCTTACGAGACCCAGTACTTC	CASSLGTPPYETQYF
TRBJ2-7	many	TRBV5-1	-	TGCGCCAGCAGCAGGGGGACTTACTACGAGCAGTACTTC	CASSRGTYYEQYF
TRBJ2-7	many	TRBV4-2	TRBD1	TGTGCCAGCAGCCACACCGGGACAGGGGCCTACGAGCAGTACTTC	CASSHTGTGAYEQYF
TRBJ2-7	many	TRBV10-3	TRBD2	TGTGCCACCCTAACGACTAGCGGGAGGAACTCCTACGAGCAGTACTTC	CATLTTSGRNSYEQYF
TRBJ2-3	-	TRBV29-1	-	TGCAGCTCGGCGGAATTTAGCACAGATACGCAGTATTTT	CSSAEFSTDTQYF
TRBJ2-7	-	TRBV18	TRBD1	TGTGCCAGCTCACCACCCGGGACAGGGAAGAACGAGCAGTACTTC	CASSPPGTGKNEQYF
TRBJ2-1	-	TRBV6-5	-	TGTGCCAGCACCCAGGGGAATGAGCAGTTCTTC	CASTQGNEQFF
TRBJ1-1	many	TRBV29-1	TRBD1	TGCAGCGTGCTACAGGGGGGGTCTGAAGCTTTCTTT	CSVLQGGSEAFF
TRBJ1-2	few	TRBV6-5	TRBD1	TGTGCCAGCAGTTACTTGGGACAGGACTATGGCTACACCTTC	CASSYLGQDYGYTF
TRBJ1-2	many	TRBV11-2	TRBD1	TGTGCCAGCAGACCCAGTGGGACAGCCATTAACTATGGCTACACCTTC	CASRPSGTAINYGYTF
TRBJ2-1	-	TRBV13	-	TGTGCCATCAGCTTAGGTGCTAGCCCCTCCTACAATGAGCAGTTCTTC	CAISLGASPSYNEQFF
TRBJ2-3	-	TRBV19	TRBD1	TGTGCCAGCAAGACAGGGATGATGGATACGCAGTATTTT	CASKTGMMDTQYF
TRBJ2-4	-	TRBV6-2/TRBV6-3	-	TGTGCCAGCAGTTACGGGGTCGGAACGATACAGTACTTC	CASSYGVGTIQYF
TRBJ2-1	-	TRBV14	TRBD2	TGTGCCAGCAGCCTTGTACGGGGGGGTGCCTACAATGAGCAGTTCTTC	CASSLVRGGAYNEQFF
TRBJ1-2	few	TRBV7-4	TRBD1	TGTGCCAGCAGCCCGGACAGGGGACGTGGCTACACCTTC	CASSPDRGRGYTF
TRBJ2-1	few	TRBV12-3/TRBV12-4	TRBD2	TGTGCCAGCAGTTCCTTTGCGGGAGGGATTAATGAGCAGTTCTTC	CASSSFAGGINEQFF
TRBJ2-2	once	TRBV27	-	TGTGCCAGCAGTTTATCCCGGACGTATACGTGCGGGGAGCTGTTTTTT	CASSLSRTYTCGELFF
TRBJ2-7	few	TRBV7-3	TRBD1	TGTGCCAGCAGATCGACAGGGCTACACGAGCAGTACTTC	CASRSTGLHEQYF
TRBJ2-5	-	TRBV4-1	-	TGCGCCAGCAGCCCACGGTGGGAGACCCAGTACTTC	CASSPRWETQYF
TRBJ1-1	many	TRBV20-1	-	TGCAGTGCTCGGGGCGAAGGGGACACTGAAGCTTTCTTT	CSARGEGDTEAFF
TRBJ1-1	many	TRBV12-3/TRBV12-4	-	TGTGCCAGCAGTCCAACCAGGGAGAACACTGAAGCTTTCTTT	CASSPTRENTEAFF
TRBJ2-7	many	TRBV29-1	-	TGCAGCGTTGAATCCTCCTACGAGCAGTACTTC	CSVESSYEQYF
TRBJ2-3	few	TRBV20-1	TRBD2	TGCAGTGCTAGGGAAGCGGGAGCCCCAGATACGCAGTATTTT	CSAREAGAPDTQYF
TRBJ1-2	many	TRBV12-3/TRBV12-4	-	TGTGCCAGCAGTTTTTCCCAGGCCGATGGCTACACCTTC	CASSFSQADGYTF
TRBJ2-1	many	TRBV7-9	-	TGTGCCAGCAGCTTAAGGGACTTCGCCCAAAATGAGCAGTTCTTC	CASSLRDFAQNEQFF
TRBJ2-7	many	TRBV4-2	-	TGTGCCAGCAGCCAAGGGCTAGACTCCTACGAGCAGTACTTC	CASSQGLDSYEQYF
TRBJ2-6	-	TRBV19	TRBD2	TGTGCCAGTAGTCTGGGGGGGACCAGCTCTGGGGCCAACGTCCTGACTTTC	CASSLGGTSSGANVLTF
TRBJ1-1	many	TRBV15	TRBD1	TGTGCCACCAGCAGAGATCAGGGACAGGGGGCGCGGAACACTGAAGCTTTCTTT	CATSRDQGQGARNTEAFF
TRBJ2-7	many	TRBV5-1	-	TGCGCCAGCAGCTGGGTAGACGCGACCTACGAGCAGTACTTC	CASSWVDATYEQYF
TRBJ2-7	many	TRBV20-1	-	TGCAGTGCAATCGAGCCCCACCAGGCTTTTTCCTACGAGCAGTACTTC	CSAIEPHQAFSYEQYF
TRBJ1-4	many	TRBV3-1	TRBD1	TGTGCCAGCAGCCAAGGGGACAGTGTTCCGTTTTTT	CASSQGDSVPFF
TRBJ2-3	many	TRBV7-3	TRBD2	TGTGCCAGCAGCTGGACTAGCGGGGGCAGAGATACGCAGTATTTT	CASSWTSGGRDTQYF
TRBJ1-6	few	TRBV6-7	-	TGTGCCAGCAGTTACTCGTCCGAAAATTCACCCCTCTACTTT	CASSYSSENSPLYF
TRBJ2-1	-	TRBV4-1	-	TGCGCCAGCAGCCGTGCGGGGTATGAGCAGTTCTTC	CASSRAGYEQFF
TRBJ2-1	many	TRBV4-3	-	TGCGCCAGCAGCCAGGAGAGGGGGGGCTCCTACAATGAGCAGTTCTTC	CASSQERGGSYNEQFF
TRBJ2-7	few	TRBV3-1	TRBD1	TGTGCCAGCAGCCCGGACAGGCGTACCTACGAGCAGTACTTC	CASSPDRRTYEQYF
TRBJ1-6	many	TRBV5-5	-	TGTGCCAGCAGCTGGGTAGTTGATTCACCCCTCCACTTT	CASSWVVDSPLHF
TRBJ2-1	few	TRBV5-1	TRBD2	TGCGCCAGTGGGACTAGCGTCTACAATGAGCAGTTCTTC	CASGTSVYNEQFF
TRBJ2-7	many	TRBV7-9	TRBD2	TGTGCCAGCAGCCCTCGGGGGGGGGAGAGCGTCTACGAGCAGTACTTC	CASSPRGGESVYEQYF